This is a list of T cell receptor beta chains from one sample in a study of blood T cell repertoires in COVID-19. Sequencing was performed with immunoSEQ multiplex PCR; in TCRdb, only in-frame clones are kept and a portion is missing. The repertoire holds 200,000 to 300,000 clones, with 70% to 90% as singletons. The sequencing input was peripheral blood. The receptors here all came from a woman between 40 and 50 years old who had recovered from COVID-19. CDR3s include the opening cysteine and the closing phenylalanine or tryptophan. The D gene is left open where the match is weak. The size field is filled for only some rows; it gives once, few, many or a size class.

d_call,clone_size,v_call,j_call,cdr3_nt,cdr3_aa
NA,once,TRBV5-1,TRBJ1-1,TGCGCCAGCAACCCCGGCCTAGACAGGCTGGGGACTGAAGCTTTCTTT,CASNPGLDRLGTEAFF
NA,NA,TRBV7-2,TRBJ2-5,TGTGCCAGCATTCCGTCGGGGGACCGCCGCCCAAAAGAGACCCAGTACTTC,CASIPSGDRRPKETQYF
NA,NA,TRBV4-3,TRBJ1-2,TGCGCCAGCAGCCAACGACAAACAGGCCAAGGCGTCTACACCTTC,CASSQRQTGQGVYTF
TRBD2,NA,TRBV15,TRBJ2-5,TGTGCCACCAGCAGGGGATCGGGACTAGCGCTCCAAGAGACCCAGTACTTC,CATSRGSGLALQETQYF
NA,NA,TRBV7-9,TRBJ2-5,TGTGCCAGCACCTCCGGGGACTACCAAGAGACCCAGTACTTC,CASTSGDYQETQYF
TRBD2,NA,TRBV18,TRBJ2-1,TGTGCCAGCTCACCGAGCGGGAGAGCGGTTGAGCAGTTCTTC,CASSPSGRAVEQFF
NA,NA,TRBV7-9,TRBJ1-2,TGTGCCAGCAGCTTAGCGGGGGGTGGCTACACCTTC,CASSLAGGGYTF
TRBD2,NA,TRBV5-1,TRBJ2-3,TGCGCCAGCAGTCACGGACTAGCGGGAGGCGCAGATACGCAGTATTTT,CASSHGLAGGADTQYF
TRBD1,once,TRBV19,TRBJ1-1,TGTGCCAGTAGGGGGGGACAGGGGGCGATGAACACTGAAGCTTTCTTT,CASRGGQGAMNTEAFF
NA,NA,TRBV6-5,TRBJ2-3,TGTGCCACCCGGGGGGCTAGTGGCACAGATACGCAGTATTTT,CATRGASGTDTQYF
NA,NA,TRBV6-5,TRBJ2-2,TGTGCCAGCAGTTACTCCACTAACGCGAAGGCCGGGGAGCTGTTTTTT,CASSYSTNAKAGELFF
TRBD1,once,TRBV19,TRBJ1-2,TGTGCCAGTAGACCACAGGGGGCCTATGGCTACACCTTC,CASRPQGAYGYTF
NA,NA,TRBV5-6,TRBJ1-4,TGTGCCAGCAGTCCGACGACAGGTCCGATCTCAACTAATGAAAAACTGTTTTTT,CASSPTTGPISTNEKLFF
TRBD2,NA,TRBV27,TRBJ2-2,TGTGCCACATGGGCGCGTAGCGGGAGGCCCCCTGACGGGGAGCTGTTTTTT,CATWARSGRPPDGELFF
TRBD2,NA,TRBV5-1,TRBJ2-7,TGCGCCAGCAGCTTGGACTTCGGGAGGAGCTCCTACGAGCAGTACTTC,CASSLDFGRSSYEQYF
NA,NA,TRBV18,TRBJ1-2,TGTGCCAGCTCACCACTCGATGGCTACACCTTC,CASSPLDGYTF
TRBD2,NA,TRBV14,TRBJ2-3,TGTGCCAGCAGCCAACTAGCGGGGGGCACAGATACGCAGTATTTT,CASSQLAGGTDTQYF